The 20 T cell receptor beta chains below were found in one sample sequenced in a study of cytomegalovirus exposure and HLA in healthy donors. 13 Jbeta primers and 60 Vbeta primers were used for the PCR. This table comes from immunoSEQ multiplex PCR, and its TCRdb copy is limited to in-frame clones, with some not included. The sample lists fewer than 250,000 clones, 65% to 75% occurring once. Material for sequencing was PBMCs. These receptors all come from a woman under 40 in good health and CMV-seronegative.

The chain combines TRBV5-5 with TRBJ2-2; 14 bases match TRBD2. The J segment lost 4 bases and the V segment lost 4 bases, leaving 3 bases of the junction unmatched. Germline CDR1 and CDR2: SGHKS and YYEKEE (reference sequence). CDR3 length: 16 amino acids. The CDR3 reads CASSIGTSGGTGELFF. CDR3 coding DNA: TGTGCCAGCAGCATTGGGACTAGCGGGGGCACCGGGGAGCTGTTTTTT. Supplemented by reference TRBV5-5 and TRBJ2-2, the full variable domain reads DAGVTQSPTHLIKTRGQQVTLRCSPISGHKSVSWYQQVLGQGPQFIFQYYEKEERGRGNFPDRFSARQFPNYSSELNVNALLLGDSALYLCASSIGTSGGTGELFFGEGSRLTVL.

Comment on this clone: Other DNA sequences from this sample encode an identical CDR3 as well. The J gene is TRBJ2-7, the V gene TRBV7-2; TRBD2 aligns across 12 bases. V lost 3 bases, J lost 3 bases, and 0 bases stayed unmatched. This CDR3 comprises 14 residues. Germline lookup yields CDR1 SGHTA and CDR2 FQGNSA. As DNA, the CDR3 is TGTGCCAGCAGCTTGACTAGCGGGAGCTACGAGCAGTACTTC. Its protein product is CASSLTSGSYEQYF.

This clone was seen a few times. The chain recombines TRBV28 with TRBJ2-7, with D unresolved. Per the germline V gene, CDR1 is MDHEN and CDR2 is SYDVKM. The CDR3 has 11 amino acids. Trimming stripped 5 bases from V and 3 bases from J, with 5 bases between. DNA for the CDR3: TGTGCCAGCAGTGCCGGCTACGAGCAGTACTTC. It codes for CASSAGYEQYF.

The chain links TRBV5-1 to TRBJ2-1, with 14 bases fitting TRBD2. The V and J ends lost 4 bases and 0 bases, in that order; junction bases with no gene match: 3. From germline, CDR1 is SGHRS and CDR2 YFSETQ. This CDR3 has 17 residues. The CDR3 spells CASSLGTSGSSYNEQFF. The DNA for the CDR3 is TGCGCCAGCAGCCTGGGGACTAGCGGGAGCTCCTACAATGAGCAGTTCTTC.

V gene TRBV19 combines with J gene TRBJ2-5; 7 bases align to TRBD2. This CDR3 contains 15 residues. Trimming at V came to 1 base and at J to 5 bases, leaving 7 bases not matched to a gene. The germline CDR1 and CDR2 sequences are LNHDA and SQIVND (reference sequence). CDR3 bases: TGTGCCAGTAGTATAGCCGGGAGGCCAAGGGAGACCCAGTACTTC. Its protein product is CASSIAGRPRETQYF.

This clone appeared a few times. As DNA, the CDR3 is TGTGCCAGCAGCGGAGGCTATGGTGGTTCACCCCTCCACTTT. It encodes CASSGGYGGSPLHF. V gene TRBV5-5 combines with J gene TRBJ1-6; no clear D. Germline V gene lookup returns CDR1 SGHKS and CDR2 YYEKEE (reference sequence). V lost 4 bases, J lost 9 bases, and 14 bases lay in between. There are 14 residues in the CDR3.

V usage is TRBV11-3 and J usage is TRBJ2-2, with a weak D call TRBD2 (6 bases). This CDR3 region has 16 residues. With 1 base removed from V and 1 base from J, the gap between germline ends came to 10 bases. CDR1 and CDR2 from the germline V gene are SGHNT and YENEEA. The CDR3: CASSLGVAVNTGELFF. The CDR3 nucleotides are TGTGCCAGCAGCTTAGGCGTAGCGGTGAACACCGGGGAGCTGTTTTTT.

V and J are TRBV5-1 and TRBJ2-2; D gene uncertain. The CDR3 loop spans 16 amino acids. The germline V gene has CDR1 SGHRS and CDR2 YFSETQ. Trimming stripped 0 bases from V and 5 bases from J, with 14 bases between. The CDR3 DNA follows: TGCGCCAGCAGCTTGGTTCCCACGACCGGGACCGGGGAGCTGTTTTTT. Translating it yields CASSLVPTTGTGELFF.

V and J are TRBV5-1 and TRBJ1-2, with D hard to call. Germline-derived CDR1 and CDR2 are SGHRS and YFSETQ. V shed 4 bases and J shed 8 bases, with 15 bases lying between them. This CDR3 contains 13 residues. Here the CDR3 reads CASSPNIDNGYTF. The CDR3 DNA follows: TGCGCCAGCAGCCCCAATATCGACAACGGCTACACCTTC.

V is TRBV11-2 and J is TRBJ2-1; 9 bases fit TRBD2. The CDR3 consists of 18 residues. The germline V gene encodes CDR1 SGHAT and CDR2 FQNNGV. Trimming cost V 5 bases and J 4 bases; bases outside gene matches: 15. The CDR3 DNA reads as TGTGCCAGCAGCCTAACCACTTGGGCGGGGGGGTCTTACAATGAGCAGTTCTTC. Translating it yields CASSLTTWAGGSYNEQFF.

The chain carries TRBV7-9 and TRBJ2-7, with D tentatively TRBD1 (6 bases). V lost 5 bases to trimming and J lost 7 bases, with 12 bases between them. The CDR3 loop spans 12 amino acids. From germline, CDR1 is SEHNR and CDR2 FQNEAQ (reference sequence). CDR3: CASSPGQQEQYF. The CDR3 DNA follows: TGTGCCAGCAGCCCTGGACAGCAGGAGCAGTACTTC.

This chain links TRBV6-1 with TRBJ2-7; the match to TRBD1 covers 8 bases. Germline trimming cut 3 bases from V and 6 bases from J; bases unmatched to any gene: 13. There are 16 residues in the CDR3. CDR1 MNHNS and CDR2 SASEGT come from the germline V gene. The CDR3 sequence: CASSDLLFGQGIEQYF. DNA of the CDR3: TGTGCCAGCAGTGATCTCTTATTTGGACAGGGAATCGAGCAGTACTTC.

This clone was seen a handful of times. The rearrangement links TRBV6-6 to TRBJ2-5; D is possibly TRBD1 (6 bases). The CDR3 contains 13 residues. Germline lookup yields CDR1 MNHNY and CDR2 SVGAGI (reference sequence). V dropped 7 bases and J dropped 1 base, with 10 bases sitting between them. CDR3 sequence: CASISRGQETQYF. In DNA form, the CDR3 reads TGTGCCAGCATAAGCAGGGGCCAAGAGACCCAGTACTTC.

The chain has TRBV14 and TRBJ2-7; possible D gene TRBD1, 5 bases. This CDR3 has 13 amino acids. Trimming shortened V by 3 bases and J by 6 bases, and 12 bases separated the two germline ends. The V gene's germline CDR1 is SGHDN and CDR2 FVKESK. CDR3 in DNA: TGTGCCAGCAGCCAGCCAGGGCCTGGCGAGCAGTACTTC. Translating gives CASSQPGPGEQYF.

The chain is built from TRBV7-6 and TRBJ2-5; perhaps TRBD2 as D (7 bases). The CDR3 sequence is 19 residues long. Germline V gene sequence: CDR1 SGHVS, CDR2 FNYEAQ. V gave up 2 bases and J gave up 6 bases, with 28 bases separating them. In DNA, the CDR3 is TGTGCCAGCAGCTTAAGACCCACGCCGGGCGGGGGCTTGGAACAGACCCAGTACTTC. Amino acids: CASSLRPTPGGGLEQTQYF.

The chain uses TRBV2 and TRBJ1-2; no clear D gene. The V gene's germline CDR1 is SNHLY and CDR2 FYNNEI. Trimming shortened V by 1 base and J by 4 bases, and 7 bases separated the two germline ends. CDR3 length equals 13 residues. The CDR3 spells CASSEDTSYGYTF. CDR3 bases: TGTGCCAGCAGTGAAGACACTAGCTATGGCTACACCTTC. Looking up the rest from reference TRBV2 and TRBJ1-2 gives the full variable domain: EPEVTQTPSHQVTQMGQEVILRCVPISNHLYFYWYRQILGQKVEFLVSFYNNEISEKSEIFDDQFSVERPDGSNFTLKIRSTKLEDSAMYFCASSEDTSYGYTFGSGTRLTVV.

CDR3 bases: TGTGCCAGCAGTGAAACTAGCAACACCGGGGAGCTGTTTTTT. Translating it yields CASSETSNTGELFF. The chain uses TRBV2 and TRBJ2-2, with D tentatively TRBD2 (6 bases). This CDR3 is 14 amino acids long. Germline CDR1 SNHLY, CDR2 FYNNEI. The V end lost 2 bases, the J end lost 2 bases, and 6 bases lay between the germline ends. The full variable domain, rest sourced from reference TRBV2 and TRBJ2-2, is EPEVTQTPSHQVTQMGQEVILRCVPISNHLYFYWYRQILGQKVEFLVSFYNNEISEKSEIFDDQFSVERPDGSNFTLKIRSTKLEDSAMYFCASSETSNTGELFFGEGSRLTVL.

The chain carries TRBV12-2 and TRBJ2-7; the table calls TRBD1, which could not be checked here. TRBV12-2 is tagged as a pseudogene. The CDR3 runs 14 residues. The CDR3: CASRLDRPTYEQYF. The CDR3 DNA is TGTGCAAGTCGCTTAGACAGGCCAACCTACGAGCAGTACTTC.

Details on this clone: This could be a read error, since a much larger clone is one nucleotide away. This chain joins TRBV6-1 and TRBJ2-7, with TRBD1 matching 8 bases. Germline CDR1 and CDR2: MNHNS and SASEGT. The length of the CDR3 is 15 residues. CDR3 sequence: CAGSEDGGTGYEQYF. In nucleotides, the CDR3 is TGTGCCGGCAGTGAAGATGGGGGGACAGGCTACGAGCAGTACTTC.

The chain couples TRBV6-5 to TRBJ1-1; TRBD1 is a possible D gene (6 bases). The length of the CDR3 is 14 residues. Trimming cost V 2 bases and J 4 bases, with 11 bases left between them. Looked up from germline, CDR1 is MNHEY and CDR2 is SVGAGI. CDR3 sequence: CASSYPGGGTEAFF. The CDR3 bases are TGTGCCAGCAGTTACCCGGGAGGGGGCACTGAAGCTTTCTTT.